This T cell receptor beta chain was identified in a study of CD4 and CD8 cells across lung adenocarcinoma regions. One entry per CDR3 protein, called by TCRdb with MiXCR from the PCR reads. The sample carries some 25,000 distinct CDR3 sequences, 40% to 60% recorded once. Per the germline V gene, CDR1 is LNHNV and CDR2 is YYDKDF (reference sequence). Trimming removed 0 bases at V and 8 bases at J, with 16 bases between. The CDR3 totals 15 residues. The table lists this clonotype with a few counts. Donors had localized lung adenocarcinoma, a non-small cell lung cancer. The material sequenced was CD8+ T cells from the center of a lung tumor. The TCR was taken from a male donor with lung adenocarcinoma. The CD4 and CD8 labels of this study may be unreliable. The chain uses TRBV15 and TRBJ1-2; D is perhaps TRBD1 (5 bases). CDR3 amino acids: CATSRDRAGWSGYTF. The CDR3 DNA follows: TGTGCCACCAGCAGAGATCGGGCAGGGTGGAGCGGCTACACCTTC.